The rows below give T cell receptor beta chains drawn from one sample of a study of human T cells and chemical hapten exposure. TCRdb independently ran MiXCR on the RACE reads; one entry per CDR3 protein. The data hold roughly 380,000 distinct CDR3 sequences, with 5% to 6.5% observed a single time. The sequencing here drew on whole blood, taken in connection with sensitization to the hapten diphenylcyclopropenone (DPC). These receptors originate from a woman aged 50 to 60 with alopecia areata. Some clones in this sample may be carry-over from other donors' samples. Each CDR3 is given with its conserved first and last residue. A D gene is named only where the DNA matches it firmly. Some rows mark clone size as missing; the rest say once, few, many or name a class of expanded clone.

D: -
length: 14
size: many
J: TRBJ2-3
V: TRBV5-1
CDR3: CASSLQASTDTQYF
DNA: TGCGCCAGCAGCTTACAGGCCAGCACAGATACGCAGTATTTT

D: TRBD2
length: 18
size: many
J: TRBJ2-1
V: TRBV18
CDR3: CASSPLPSGGDSYNEQFF
DNA: TGTGCCAGCTCACCACTTCCTAGCGGGGGGGACTCCTACAATGAGCAGTTCTTC

D: TRBD1
length: 15
size: -
J: TRBJ2-7
V: TRBV10-3
CDR3: CAIKTNNRGPYEQYF
DNA: TGTGCCATCAAAACGAATAACAGGGGCCCCTACGAGCAGTACTTC

D: -
length: 13
size: many
J: TRBJ2-3
V: TRBV7-9
CDR3: CASNLADTDTQYF
DNA: TGTGCCAGCAATTTAGCTGACACAGATACGCAGTATTTT

D: -
length: 11
size: many
J: TRBJ1-1
V: TRBV4-1
CDR3: CASSQGIEAFF
DNA: TGCGCCAGCAGCCAAGGTATTGAAGCTTTCTTT

D: -
length: 15
size: few
J: TRBJ1-1
V: TRBV6-5
CDR3: CASSVRRTLNTEAFF
DNA: TGTGCCAGCAGTGTCCGGCGGACACTGAACACTGAAGCTTTCTTT

D: -
length: 14
size: many
J: TRBJ1-2
V: TRBV20-1
CDR3: CSAGGLALAYGYTF
DNA: TGCAGTGCCGGAGGTCTAGCGCTAGCTTATGGCTACACCTTC

D: TRBD2
length: 17
size: few
J: TRBJ2-1
V: TRBV11-2
CDR3: CASSLEAGGPPYNEQFF
DNA: TGTGCCAGCAGCTTAGAAGCGGGGGGGCCCCCTTACAATGAGCAGTTCTTC

D: -
length: 15
size: many
J: TRBJ2-3
V: TRBV5-1
CDR3: CASSLGDTSTDTQYF
DNA: TGCGCCAGCAGCTTGGGGGACACGAGCACAGATACGCAGTATTTT

D: TRBD1
length: 16
size: many
J: TRBJ1-2
V: TRBV10-3
CDR3: CAIRIQRTGENYGYTF
DNA: TGTGCCATCAGGATTCAAAGGACAGGGGAGAACTATGGCTACACCTTC

D: TRBD2
length: 15
size: many
J: TRBJ2-3
V: TRBV10-2
CDR3: CASSEWTSGIDTQYF
DNA: TGCGCCAGCAGTGAGTGGACTAGCGGGATAGATACGCAGTATTTT

D: -
length: 12
size: many
J: TRBJ1-6
V: TRBV12-3/TRBV12-4
CDR3: CASSFAQSPLHF
DNA: TGTGCCAGCAGTTTCGCCCAATCACCCCTCCACTTT

D: TRBD1
length: 13
size: many
J: TRBJ1-1
V: TRBV20-1
CDR3: CSAQGGVNTEAFF
DNA: TGCAGTGCACAGGGGGGAGTGAACACTGAAGCTTTCTTT

D: -
length: 12
size: few
J: TRBJ2-1
V: TRBV13
CDR3: CASSTLANEQFF
DNA: TGTGCCAGCAGCACCCTGGCGAATGAGCAGTTCTTC

D: -
length: 15
size: few
J: TRBJ2-2
V: TRBV7-8
CDR3: CASSLRASNTGELFF
DNA: TGTGCCAGCAGCTTGCGGGCTTCGAACACCGGGGAGCTGTTTTTT

D: -
length: 14
size: few
J: TRBJ1-4
V: TRBV27
CDR3: CASSGSALGEKLFF
DNA: TGTGCCAGCAGTGGCTCTGCTCTGGGAGAAAAACTGTTTTTT

D: -
length: 14
size: few
J: TRBJ2-5
V: TRBV3-1
CDR3: CASSQDLTRGDQYF
DNA: TGTGCCAGCAGCCAAGATCTGACTAGGGGGGACCAGTACTTC

D: -
length: 14
size: many
J: TRBJ1-5
V: TRBV20-1
CDR3: CSATLRDSNQPQHF
DNA: TGCAGTGCTACTCTCCGGGATAGCAATCAGCCCCAGCATTTT

D: -
length: 14
size: few
J: TRBJ1-6
V: TRBV21-1
CDR3: CASSKRQLNSPLHF
DNA: TGTGCCAGCAGCAAGCGACAGCTGAATTCACCCCTCCACTTT

D: -
length: 14
size: many
J: TRBJ1-4
V: TRBV12-3/TRBV12-4
CDR3: CASSFLAGDEKLFF
DNA: TGTGCCAGCAGTTTTCTGGCGGGGGATGAAAAACTGTTTTTT

D: -
length: 15
size: many
J: TRBJ1-2
V: TRBV2
CDR3: CASSEPGVANYGYTF
DNA: TGTGCCAGCAGCGAACCGGGGGTAGCTAACTATGGCTACACCTTC

D: TRBD1
length: 17
size: -
J: TRBJ1-3
V: TRBV5-1
CDR3: CASSLEGQQTSGNTIYF
DNA: TGCGCCAGCAGCTTGGAGGGACAGCAAACCTCTGGAAACACCATATATTTT

D: -
length: 16
size: -
J: TRBJ2-3
V: TRBV3-1
CDR3: CASSQEYGGAGDTQYF
DNA: TGTGCCAGCAGCCAAGAGTACGGGGGAGCCGGAGATACGCAGTATTTT

D: -
length: 16
size: few
J: TRBJ1-1
V: TRBV6-1
CDR3: CASSASLTVMNTEAFF
DNA: TGTGCCAGCAGTGCTTCCTTGACCGTAATGAACACTGAAGCTTTCTTT

D: -
length: 12
size: many
J: TRBJ2-2
V: TRBV2
CDR3: CASIERTGELFF
DNA: TGTGCCAGCATCGAAAGGACCGGGGAGCTGTTTTTT

D: -
length: 15
size: few
J: TRBJ1-2
V: TRBV3-1
CDR3: CASSRGSRQNYGYTF
DNA: TGTGCCAGCAGCCGAGGGTCCAGACAGAACTATGGCTACACCTTC

D: TRBD1
length: 15
size: few
J: TRBJ1-1
V: TRBV5-4
CDR3: CASSPPTGKGTEAFF
DNA: TGTGCCAGCAGCCCGCCGACAGGGAAAGGGACTGAAGCTTTCTTT

D: TRBD2
length: 15
size: few
J: TRBJ2-7
V: TRBV7-9
CDR3: CASSPGLAGPYEQYF
DNA: TGTGCCAGCAGCCCAGGACTAGCGGGACCCTACGAGCAGTACTTC

D: -
length: 14
size: many
J: TRBJ2-7
V: TRBV27
CDR3: CASSLRYGSYEQYF
DNA: TGTGCCAGCAGTCTCCGCTACGGTTCCTACGAGCAGTACTTC

D: TRBD1
length: 16
size: many
J: TRBJ2-6
V: TRBV24-1
CDR3: CCAAGQGDSGANVLTF
DNA: TGCTGCGCCGCGGGACAGGGGGACTCTGGGGCCAACGTCCTGACTTTC

D: TRBD2
length: 13
size: once
J: TRBJ2-1
V: TRBV29-1
CDR3: CSVWGGRGDEQFF
DNA: TGCAGCGTGTGGGGCGGGAGAGGAGATGAGCAGTTCTTC

D: TRBD2
length: 14
size: many
J: TRBJ2-1
V: TRBV27
CDR3: CASSFSGRGNEQFF
DNA: TGTGCCAGCAGTTTTAGCGGGAGGGGGAATGAGCAGTTCTTC

D: TRBD2
length: 15
size: many
J: TRBJ2-3
V: TRBV2
CDR3: CASSPLAGIADTQYF
DNA: TGTGCCAGCAGCCCACTAGCGGGTATCGCAGATACGCAGTATTTT

D: -
length: 14
size: few
J: TRBJ2-3
V: TRBV11-2
CDR3: CASSFLGFTDTQYF
DNA: TGTGCCAGCAGCTTCTTGGGGTTTACAGATACGCAGTATTTT

D: -
length: 20
size: many
J: TRBJ1-4
V: TRBV4-2
CDR3: CASSQDLRPAEVRNLGKLFF
DNA: TGTGCCAGCAGCCAAGATCTACGCCCGGCGGAGGTTAGAAATTTGGGGAAACTGTTTTTT

D: -
length: 12
size: many
J: TRBJ2-5
V: TRBV7-2
CDR3: CASSSLAETQYF
DNA: TGTGCCAGCAGCTCCTTGGCGGAGACCCAGTACTTC

D: -
length: 13
size: many
J: TRBJ2-2
V: TRBV5-5
CDR3: CASSLGAIGELFF
DNA: TGTGCCAGCAGCTTGGGAGCGATCGGGGAGCTGTTTTTT

D: -
length: 15
size: -
J: TRBJ1-2
V: TRBV7-2
CDR3: CASSLLLDRGYGYTF
DNA: TGTGCCAGCAGCTTATTGCTGGACAGAGGATATGGCTACACCTTC

D: TRBD2
length: 14
size: many
J: TRBJ2-7
V: TRBV11-2
CDR3: CASSPGTSRYEQYF
DNA: TGTGCCAGCAGCCCAGGGACTAGTCGGTACGAGCAGTACTTC

D: -
length: 13
size: few
J: TRBJ1-1
V: TRBV20-1
CDR3: CSPAEDMNTEAFF
DNA: TGCAGTCCCGCGGAGGATATGAACACTGAAGCTTTCTTT

D: TRBD2
length: 14
size: -
J: TRBJ2-1
V: TRBV20-1
CDR3: CSARAGGQWNEQFF
DNA: TGCAGTGCTAGAGCGGGAGGGCAATGGAATGAGCAGTTCTTC

D: TRBD1
length: 15
size: few
J: TRBJ1-5
V: TRBV12-5
CDR3: CASGPGDSSNQPQHF
DNA: TGTGCTAGTGGTCCGGGGGACAGTAGCAATCAGCCCCAGCATTTT

D: TRBD2
length: 14
size: many
J: TRBJ2-7
V: TRBV13
CDR3: CASSFTGGRKEQYF
DNA: TGTGCCAGCAGCTTTACGGGGGGAAGAAAGGAGCAGTACTTC

D: -
length: 15
size: many
J: TRBJ2-1
V: TRBV7-2
CDR3: CASSLASDSGNEQFF
DNA: TGTGCCAGCAGCTTAGCTAGCGATTCAGGAAATGAGCAGTTCTTC

D: -
length: 14
size: many
J: TRBJ1-5
V: TRBV6-1
CDR3: CASSGGTLNQPQHF
DNA: TGTGCCAGCAGTGGCGGGACACTGAATCAGCCCCAGCATTTT

D: -
length: 13
size: few
J: TRBJ2-3
V: TRBV4-1
CDR3: CASSQGTESTQYF
DNA: TGCGCCAGCAGCCAAGGGACCGAGAGTACGCAGTATTTT

D: -
length: 16
size: few
J: TRBJ1-4
V: TRBV20-1
CDR3: CSARDPLDGMTEKLFF
DNA: TGCAGTGCTAGAGATCCCCTGGATGGGATGACTGAAAAACTGTTTTTT

D: -
length: 15
size: -
J: TRBJ1-2
V: TRBV5-1
CDR3: CASSLDQPSIYGYTF
DNA: TGCGCCAGCAGCTTGGATCAGCCTAGCATTTATGGCTACACCTTC

D: TRBD2
length: 15
size: many
J: TRBJ2-1
V: TRBV7-2
CDR3: CASSIPGTSGPEQFF
DNA: TGTGCCAGCAGCATCCCCGGGACTAGCGGGCCTGAGCAGTTCTTC

D: -
length: 15
size: many
J: TRBJ2-7
V: TRBV10-3
CDR3: CAISEQPDGFYEQYF
DNA: TGTGCCATCAGTGAGCAACCTGACGGATTCTACGAGCAGTACTTC

D: -
length: 16
size: many
J: TRBJ2-7
V: TRBV5-4
CDR3: CASSFGARDDSYEQYF
DNA: TGTGCCAGCAGCTTCGGTGCACGGGACGACTCCTACGAGCAGTACTTC